The table lists the clone carrying this T cell receptor beta chain with many counts. Its target is not known. Template material for amplifying TCR beta CDR3 regions consisted of RNA transcripts. A first-round RT-PCR of the TCR CDR3 used the HTBI primer set. TCRdb independently ran MiXCR on the multiplex PCR reads; one entry per CDR3 protein. The sample lists about 420,000 distinct CDR3 sequences; about a sixth were seen once. This sample is part of a study of T cells in Graves' hyperthyroidism and ophthalmopathy. Notes on the study in general: Ophthalmopathy onset followed model prediction by a median about six months.

Trimming shortened V by 5 bases and J by 4 bases, and 20 bases separated the two germline ends. The CDR3 is 16 residues long. The V gene's germline CDR1 is MDHEN and CDR2 SYDVKM. This clonotype originated in a woman aged 18-30 years with Graves' hyperthyroidism. The sample taken for sequencing was blood. The V call is TRBV28, the J call TRBJ2-5; D is unresolved. This chain's CDR3 is CASSGSKGSQIETQYF. The CDR3 nucleotides are TGTGCCAGCAGTGGTAGTAAAGGGTCACAGATAGAGACCCAGTACTTC.